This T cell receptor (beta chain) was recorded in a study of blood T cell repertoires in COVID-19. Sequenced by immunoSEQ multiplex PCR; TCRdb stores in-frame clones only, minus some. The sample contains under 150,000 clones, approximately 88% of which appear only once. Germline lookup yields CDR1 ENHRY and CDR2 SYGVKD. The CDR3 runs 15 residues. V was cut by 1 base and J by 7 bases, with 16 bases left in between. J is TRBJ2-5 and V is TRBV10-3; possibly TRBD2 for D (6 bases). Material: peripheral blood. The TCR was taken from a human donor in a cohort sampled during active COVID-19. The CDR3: CAISELVADPGTQYF. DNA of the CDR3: TGTGCCATCAGTGAGTTGGTAGCGGATCCCGGGACCCAGTACTTC.